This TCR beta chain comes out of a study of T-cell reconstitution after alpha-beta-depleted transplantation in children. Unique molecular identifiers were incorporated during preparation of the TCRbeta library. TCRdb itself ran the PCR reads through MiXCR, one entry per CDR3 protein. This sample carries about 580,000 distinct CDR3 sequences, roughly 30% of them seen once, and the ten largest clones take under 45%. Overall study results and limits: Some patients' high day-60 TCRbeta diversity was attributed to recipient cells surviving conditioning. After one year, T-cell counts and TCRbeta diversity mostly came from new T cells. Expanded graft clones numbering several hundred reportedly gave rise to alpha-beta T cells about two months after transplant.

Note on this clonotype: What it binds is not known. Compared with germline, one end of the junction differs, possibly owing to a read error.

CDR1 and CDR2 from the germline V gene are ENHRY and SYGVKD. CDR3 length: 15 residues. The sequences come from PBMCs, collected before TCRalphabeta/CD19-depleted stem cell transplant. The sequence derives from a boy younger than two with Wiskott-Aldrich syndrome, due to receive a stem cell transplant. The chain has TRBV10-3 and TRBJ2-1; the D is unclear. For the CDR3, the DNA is TGTGCCATCAGTCCAACCACAGCTGCCTACCATGAGCAGTTCTTC. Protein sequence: CAISPTTAAYHEQFF.